The present TCR beta chain was sequenced within a study of CD8 T cells in ankylosing spondylitis. Overall study results and limits: The disease-linked clones had a CD8+ phenotype and low blood frequencies.

This clonotype was seen ten or more times. Its antigen is unknown. V lost 0 bases to trimming and J lost 5 bases, with 17 bases between them. The CDR3 contains 16 residues. CDR1 is LGHNA, CDR2 YNFKEQ, per germline. TCRdb recomputed calls from the 5' RACE reads with MiXCR, one row per CDR3 protein. The sample lists roughly 30,000 distinct CDR3 sequences; around 30% were seen once. The source is a male donor with ankylosing spondylitis. Sequenced: synovial fluid, either unsorted or a sorted T cell fraction (not recorded which). The rearrangement uses TRBV4-2 and TRBJ2-7; D might be TRBD2 (5 bases). Here the CDR3 DNA reads TGTGCCAGCAGCCAAGATCTCGGGATGGGAGCGGACGAGCAGTACTTC. It encodes CASSQDLGMGADEQYF.